The clone carrying this TCR beta chain has just one count. Its antigen remains unknown. The sample belongs to a study of OX40 agonist ivuxolimab in advanced cancers. Study overall: Previous treatment with anti-PD-1, anti-PD-L1 or anti-CTLA-4 therapy was allowed; 35% to 50% had received some.

The V and J ends lost 4 bases and 2 bases, in that order; junction bases with no gene match: 13. This CDR3 comprises 18 residues. Germline V gene sequence: CDR1 LNHDA, CDR2 SQIVND (reference sequence). Regarding the study as a whole: What antigens the expanded peripheral T cells recognized was never established. People who partly responded at 0.1-3.0 mg/kg had some of the least clonal expansion seen.

The table came from immunoSEQ multiplex PCR; TCRdb's copy has only in-frame clones and leaves some out. The repertoire holds approximately 160,000 clones, with 94% as singletons. This clonotype was sampled from an adult with an advanced solid tumor such as melanoma, head and neck, liver or kidney cancer. V and J are TRBV19 and TRBJ2-5, with TRBD1 matching 10 bases. The sample was CD4+ or CD8+ T cells sorted from blood, taken in a trial of the OX40 agonist ivuxolimab. The CDR3 reads CASSTATRGTGVQETQYF. The CDR3 DNA reads as TGTGCCAGTAGTACCGCTACTCGCGGGACAGGGGTTCAAGAGACCCAGTACTTC.